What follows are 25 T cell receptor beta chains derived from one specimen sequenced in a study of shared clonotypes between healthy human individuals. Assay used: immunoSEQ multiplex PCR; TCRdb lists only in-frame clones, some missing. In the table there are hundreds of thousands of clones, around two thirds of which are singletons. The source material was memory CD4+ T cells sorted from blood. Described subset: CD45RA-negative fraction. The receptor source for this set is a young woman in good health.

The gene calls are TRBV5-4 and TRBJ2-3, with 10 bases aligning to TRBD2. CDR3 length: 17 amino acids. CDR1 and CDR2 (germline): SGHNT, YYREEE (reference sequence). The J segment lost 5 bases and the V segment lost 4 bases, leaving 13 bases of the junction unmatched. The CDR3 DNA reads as TGTGCCAGCAGCAAGAGGAAAAGCGGGAGGGCAATAGATACGCAGTATTTT. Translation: CASSKRKSGRAIDTQYF.

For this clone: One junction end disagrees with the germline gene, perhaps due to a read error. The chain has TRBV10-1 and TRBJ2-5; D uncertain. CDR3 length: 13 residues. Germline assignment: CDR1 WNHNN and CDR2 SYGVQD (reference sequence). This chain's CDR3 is CASGEAFMETQYF. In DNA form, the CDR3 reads TGCGCCAGCGGTGAGGCGTTTATGGAGACCCAGTACTTC.

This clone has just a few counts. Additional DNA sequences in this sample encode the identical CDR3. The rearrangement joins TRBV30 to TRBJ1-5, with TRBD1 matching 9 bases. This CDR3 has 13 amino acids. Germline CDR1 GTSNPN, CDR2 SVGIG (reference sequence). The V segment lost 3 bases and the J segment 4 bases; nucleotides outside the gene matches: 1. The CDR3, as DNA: TGTGCCTGGAGCGGGACAGGGAATCAGCCCCAGCATTTT. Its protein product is CAWSGTGNQPQHF.

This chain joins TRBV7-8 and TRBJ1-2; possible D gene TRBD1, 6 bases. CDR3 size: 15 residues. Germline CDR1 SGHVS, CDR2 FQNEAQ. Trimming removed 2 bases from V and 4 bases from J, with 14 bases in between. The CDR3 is CASSLRAGTTYGYTF. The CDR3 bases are TGTGCCAGCAGCTTAAGAGCCGGGACAACCTATGGCTACACCTTC. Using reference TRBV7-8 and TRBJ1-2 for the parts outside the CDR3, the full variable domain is GAGVSQSPRYKVAKRGQDVALRCDPISGHVSLFWYQQALGQGPEFLTYFQNEAQLDKSGLPSDRFFAERPEGSVSTLKIQRTQQEDSAVYLCASSLRAGTTYGYTFGSGTRLTVV.

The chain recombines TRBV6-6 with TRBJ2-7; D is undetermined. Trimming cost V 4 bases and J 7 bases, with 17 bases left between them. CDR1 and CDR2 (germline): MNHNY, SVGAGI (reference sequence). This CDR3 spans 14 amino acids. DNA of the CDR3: TGTGCCAGCAGTTCCTCCGGGCCGAAAGGGGAGCAGTACTTC. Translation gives CASSSSGPKGEQYF.

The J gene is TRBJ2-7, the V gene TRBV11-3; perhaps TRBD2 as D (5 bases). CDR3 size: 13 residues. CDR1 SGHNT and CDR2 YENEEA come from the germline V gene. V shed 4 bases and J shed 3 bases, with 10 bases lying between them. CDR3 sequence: CASSSDSSYEQYF. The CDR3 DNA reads TGTGCCAGCAGCTCGGACTCAAGCTACGAGCAGTACTTC.

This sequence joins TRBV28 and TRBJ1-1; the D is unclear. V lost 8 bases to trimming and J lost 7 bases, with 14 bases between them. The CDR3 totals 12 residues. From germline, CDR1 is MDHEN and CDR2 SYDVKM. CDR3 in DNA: TGTGCCAGCGCGACCCCGAGGGATGAAGCTTTCTTT. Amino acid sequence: CASATPRDEAFF.

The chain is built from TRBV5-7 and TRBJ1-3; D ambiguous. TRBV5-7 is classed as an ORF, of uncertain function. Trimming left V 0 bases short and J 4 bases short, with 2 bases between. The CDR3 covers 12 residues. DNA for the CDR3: TGTGCCAGCAGCTTGGCAGGAAACACCATATATTTT. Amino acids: CASSLAGNTIYF.

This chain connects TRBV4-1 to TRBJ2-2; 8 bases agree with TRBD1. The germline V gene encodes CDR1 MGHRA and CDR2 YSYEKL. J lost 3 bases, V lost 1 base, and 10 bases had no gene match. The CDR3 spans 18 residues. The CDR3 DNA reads TGCGCCAGCAGCCAAGCTCGATCGGGACAGGTGGACACCGGGGAGCTGTTTTTT. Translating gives CASSQARSGQVDTGELFF.

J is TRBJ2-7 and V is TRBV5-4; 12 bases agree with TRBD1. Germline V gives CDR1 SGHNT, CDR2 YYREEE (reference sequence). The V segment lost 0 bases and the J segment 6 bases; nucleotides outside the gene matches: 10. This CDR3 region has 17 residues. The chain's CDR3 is CASSLAGTGGYSAEQYF. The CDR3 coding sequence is TGTGCCAGCAGCTTGGCCGGGACAGGGGGCTATTCAGCCGAGCAGTACTTC.

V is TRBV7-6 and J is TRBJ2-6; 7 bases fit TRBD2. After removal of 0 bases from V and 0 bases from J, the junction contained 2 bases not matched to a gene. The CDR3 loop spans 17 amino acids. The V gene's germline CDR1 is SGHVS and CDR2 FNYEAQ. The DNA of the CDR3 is TGTGCCAGCAGCTTAGCGGGAGGGAACTCTGGGGCCAACGTCCTGACTTTC. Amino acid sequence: CASSLAGGNSGANVLTF.

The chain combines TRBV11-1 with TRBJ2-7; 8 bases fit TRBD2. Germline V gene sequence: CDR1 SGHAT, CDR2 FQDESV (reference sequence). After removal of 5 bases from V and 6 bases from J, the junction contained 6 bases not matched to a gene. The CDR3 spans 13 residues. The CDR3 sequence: CASSAGLALEQYF. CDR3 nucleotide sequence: TGTGCCAGCAGCGCCGGACTAGCTCTCGAGCAGTACTTC.

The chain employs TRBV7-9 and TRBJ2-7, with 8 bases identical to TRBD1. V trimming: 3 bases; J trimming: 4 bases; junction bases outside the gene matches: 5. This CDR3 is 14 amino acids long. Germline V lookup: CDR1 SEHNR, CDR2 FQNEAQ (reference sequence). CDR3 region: CASSLGTGRYEQYF. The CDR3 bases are TGTGCCAGCAGCTTGGGGACAGGCCGATACGAGCAGTACTTC.

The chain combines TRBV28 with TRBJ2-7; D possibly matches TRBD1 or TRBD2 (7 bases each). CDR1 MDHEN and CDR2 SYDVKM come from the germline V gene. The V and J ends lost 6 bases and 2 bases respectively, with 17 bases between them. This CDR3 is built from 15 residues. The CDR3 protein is CASSPPGGAAYEQYF. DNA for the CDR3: TGTGCCAGCAGCCCCCCAGGGGGGGCCGCCTACGAGCAGTACTTC.

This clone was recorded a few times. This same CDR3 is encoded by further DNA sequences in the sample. The DNA for the CDR3 is TGTGCCAGCAGCTTGGGATCGGGGACTGAAGCTTTCTTT. This encodes CASSLGSGTEAFF. V is TRBV5-6 and J is TRBJ1-1; unclear D gene. The germline CDR1 and CDR2 sequences are SGHDT and YYEEEE. The CDR3 has 13 residues. V lost 0 bases and J lost 5, with 8 bases in between.

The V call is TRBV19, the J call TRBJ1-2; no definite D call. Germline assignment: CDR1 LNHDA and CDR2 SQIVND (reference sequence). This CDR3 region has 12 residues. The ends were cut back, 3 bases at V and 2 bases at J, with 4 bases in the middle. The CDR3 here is CASSIPNYGYTF. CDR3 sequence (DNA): TGTGCCAGTAGTATCCCAAACTATGGCTACACCTTC. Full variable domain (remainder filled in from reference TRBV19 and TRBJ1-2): DGGITQSPKYLFRKEGQNVTLSCEQNLNHDAMYWYRQDPGQGLRLIYYSQIVNDFQKGDIAEGYSVSREKKESFPLTVTSAQKNPTAFYLCASSIPNYGYTFGSGTRLTVV.

The CDR3: CASERGGSLEANVLTF. The CDR3 DNA follows: TGTGCCAGCGAACGGGGAGGATCTCTGGAGGCCAACGTCCTGACTTTC. This chain joins TRBV19 and TRBJ2-6; D may be TRBD2 (6 bases). CDR1 is LNHDA, CDR2 SQIVND, per germline (reference sequence). Trimming removed 9 bases at V and 6 bases at J, with 21 bases between. CDR3 length equals 16 residues.

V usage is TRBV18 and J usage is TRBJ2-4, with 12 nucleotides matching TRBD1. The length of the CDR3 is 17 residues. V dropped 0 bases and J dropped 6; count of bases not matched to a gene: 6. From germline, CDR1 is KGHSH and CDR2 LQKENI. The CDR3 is CASSPPGQGARGNIQYF. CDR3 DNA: TGTGCCAGCTCACCACCGGGACAGGGGGCGCGCGGAAACATTCAGTACTTC.

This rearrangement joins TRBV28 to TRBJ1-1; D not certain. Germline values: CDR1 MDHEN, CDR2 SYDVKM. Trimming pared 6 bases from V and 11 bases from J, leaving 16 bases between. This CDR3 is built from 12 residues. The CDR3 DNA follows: TGTGCCAGCAGCCTCTCGCGGACGCTGGCTTTCTTT. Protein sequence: CASSLSRTLAFF.

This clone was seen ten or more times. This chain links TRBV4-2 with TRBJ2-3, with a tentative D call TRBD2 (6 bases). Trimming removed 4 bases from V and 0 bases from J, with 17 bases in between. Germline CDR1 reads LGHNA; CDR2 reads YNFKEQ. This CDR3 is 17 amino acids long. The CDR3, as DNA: TGTGCCAGCAGCCCGAGACTAGGTGAACTGAGCACAGATACGCAGTATTTT. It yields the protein CASSPRLGELSTDTQYF.

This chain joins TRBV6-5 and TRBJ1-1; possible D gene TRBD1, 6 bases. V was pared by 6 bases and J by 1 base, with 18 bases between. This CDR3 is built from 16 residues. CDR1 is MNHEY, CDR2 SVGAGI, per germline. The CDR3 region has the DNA TGTGCCAGCAGCTACCACCTCGGGACACCGAACACTGAAGCTTTCTTT. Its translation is CASSYHLGTPNTEAFF.

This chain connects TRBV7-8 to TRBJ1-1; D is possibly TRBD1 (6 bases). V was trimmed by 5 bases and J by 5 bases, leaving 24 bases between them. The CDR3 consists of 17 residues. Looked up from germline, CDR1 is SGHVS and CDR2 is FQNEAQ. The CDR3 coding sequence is TGTGCCAGCAGCCTACCCCGAGTGAGGCAGGGGAGGACTGAAGCTTTCTTT. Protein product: CASSLPRVRQGRTEAFF.

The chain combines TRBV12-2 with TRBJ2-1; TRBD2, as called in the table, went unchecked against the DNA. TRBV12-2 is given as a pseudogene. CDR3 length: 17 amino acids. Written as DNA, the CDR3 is TGTGCAAGTCGCTTAGCACGGACTAGCGGGAGTGTCAATGAGCAGTTCTTC. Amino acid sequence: CASRLARTSGSVNEQFF.

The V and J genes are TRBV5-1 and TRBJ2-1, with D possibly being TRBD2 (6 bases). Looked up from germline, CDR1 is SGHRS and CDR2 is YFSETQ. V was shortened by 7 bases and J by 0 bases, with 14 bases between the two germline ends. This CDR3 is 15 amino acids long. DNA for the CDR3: TGCGCCAGCGCGTCTAGCGTGAGCTCCTACAATGAGCAGTTCTTC. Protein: CASASSVSSYNEQFF.

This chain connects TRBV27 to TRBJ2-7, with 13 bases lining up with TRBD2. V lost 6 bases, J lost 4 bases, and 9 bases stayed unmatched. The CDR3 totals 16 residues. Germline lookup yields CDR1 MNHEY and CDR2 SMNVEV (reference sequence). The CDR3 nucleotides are TGTGCCAGCAGCAAAGGGGGGACTAGCGGGATGTACGAGCAGTACTTC. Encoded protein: CASSKGGTSGMYEQYF.